This T cell receptor beta chain is from a study of CD8 T cells in Susac syndrome. Peripheral blood CD8+ and CD4+ T cells were profiled by TCR beta sequencing. While CD8+ and CD4+ T cells were isolated negatively, TEMRA cells were enriched by FACS. It was with random hexamers that roughly 0.45 to 1 ug RNA was reverse transcribed. A single record per CDR3 protein comes from TCRdb applying MiXCR to the immunoSEQ multiplex PCR reads. The sample gives about 120,000 distinct CDR3 sequences, about 94% of which show up once; 0.095% to 0.15% is in the top ten. The source is a human donor with multiple sclerosis. The sample comprised CD4+ T cells from PBMCs.

CDR3 sequence reads: CASSPPTSGIDSEQFF. The DNA for the CDR3 is TGTGCCAGCTCACCACCGACTAGCGGGATTGATAGTGAGCAGTTCTTC. This rearrangement joins TRBV18 to TRBJ2-1; 11 bases are shared with TRBD2. With 0 bases clipped from V and 9 bases from J, the junction kept 7 bases outside the gene matches. CDR1 and CDR2 from the germline V gene are KGHSH and LQKENI. The CDR3 extends over 16 amino acids.